The 27 T cell receptor beta chains given below trace back to one sample, sequenced in a study of control samples from healthy donors and cancer patients. Sequencing used immunoSEQ multiplex PCR; TCRdb keeps in-frame clones, though not all of them. The sample consists of 150,000 to 190,000 clones, over 90% of them appearing once. The sequenced sample consisted of blood. The receptors shown here come from a man aged 45-65 years in good health.

CDR3 sequence: CASSMGGIQETQYF. The CDR3 DNA follows: TGTGCCAGTAGTATGGGGGGGATCCAAGAGACCCAGTACTTC. The V gene is TRBV19, the J gene TRBJ2-5; 7 bases are shared with TRBD2. Germline V CDR1 and CDR2: LNHDA, SQIVND (reference sequence). This CDR3 has 14 residues. J gave up 1 base and V 3 bases, and 2 bases lay outside the gene matches.

The chain is built from TRBV28 and TRBJ1-1; 9 bases fit TRBD1. Germline CDR1 reads MDHEN; CDR2 reads SYDVKM. CDR3 length: 15 amino acids. V shed 6 bases and J 4 bases; nucleotides not matched to a gene: 9. CDR3 loop: CASRITGGAGTEAFF. The CDR3 DNA reads as TGTGCCAGCAGAATTACAGGGGGCGCGGGCACTGAAGCTTTCTTT.

The chain carries TRBV20-1 and TRBJ2-7; either TRBD1 or TRBD2 may supply D (5 bases each). CDR1 is DFQATT and CDR2 is SNEGSKA in the germline V gene (reference sequence). The CDR3 contains 14 residues. Deletions cut 3 bases from V and 3 bases from J, with 15 bases between. CDR3 nucleotide sequence: TGCAGTGCTAGTCCCAGGGAGAGGGTCTACGAGCAGTACTTC. Protein: CSASPRERVYEQYF.

The rearrangement links TRBV10-1 to TRBJ2-5, with 7 bases fitting TRBD2. The CDR3 is 15 residues long. J was trimmed by 3 bases and V by 6 bases; bases with no gene match: 10. The germline V gene encodes CDR1 WNHNN and CDR2 SYGVQD (reference sequence). The CDR3 sequence is CASSPVGSGKETQYF. The CDR3 DNA reads TGCGCCAGCAGCCCCGTGGGGAGCGGGAAAGAGACCCAGTACTTC.

This chain joins TRBV3-1 (or the pseudogene TRBV3-2) and TRBJ2-1; 8 bases agree with TRBD2. Germline V lookup: CDR1 LGHDT, CDR2 YNNKEL (reference sequence). The CDR3 has 15 amino acids. J lost 4 bases, V lost 4 bases, and 6 bases had no gene match. The CDR3 nucleotides are TGTGCCAGCAGCCTAATAGCGGGACCTTACAATGAGCAGTTCTTC. This translates into CASSLIAGPYNEQFF.

CDR3 residues: CASSLTDRSNQPQHF. In DNA form, the CDR3 reads TGTGCCAGCAGTTTAACCGACAGGAGCAATCAGCCCCAGCATTTT. The V and J genes are TRBV28 and TRBJ1-5; tentatively, D is TRBD1 (6 bases). The CDR3 has 15 residues. The V and J ends lost 2 bases and 1 base respectively, with 9 bases between them. The germline gives CDR1 MDHEN, CDR2 SYDVKM. Full variable domain (rest looked up from reference TRBV28 and TRBJ1-5): DVKVTQSSRYLVKRTGEKVFLECVQDMDHENMFWYRQDPGLGLRLIYFSYDVKMKEKGDIPEGYSVSREKKERFSLILESASTNQTSMYLCASSLTDRSNQPQHFGDGTRLSIL.

The DNA of the CDR3 is TGTGCCAGCAGTCCGTCAACAGGGCATGAGCAGTTCTTC. Residues: CASSPSTGHEQFF. The V gene is TRBV3-1 (or the pseudogene TRBV3-2), the J gene TRBJ2-1; D is perhaps TRBD1 (6 bases). The CDR3 spans 13 residues. V lost 6 bases, J lost 8 bases, and 14 bases lay in between. CDR1 and CDR2 (germline): LGHDT, YNNKEL (reference sequence).

The sample holds a few counts of this clone. The chain joins TRBV5-4 to TRBJ2-5, with D hard to call. The germline V and J ends were trimmed by 0 bases and 4 bases, with 7 bases remaining between them. The CDR3 loop spans 13 amino acids. Germline values: CDR1 SGHNT, CDR2 YYREEE (reference sequence). The CDR3 here is CASSLVLAETQYF. The CDR3 DNA reads TGTGCCAGCAGCTTGGTGTTAGCAGAGACCCAGTACTTC.

The rearrangement uses TRBV27 and TRBJ1-2; D possibly corresponds to TRBD1 (5 bases). With 4 bases removed from V and 1 base from J, the gap between germline ends came to 13 bases. Germline V gene lookup returns CDR1 MNHEY and CDR2 SMNVEV (reference sequence). The CDR3 totals 15 residues. The CDR3 region is CASSSPTTDNYGYTF. CDR3 DNA sequence: TGTGCCAGCAGTTCCCCTACGACAGATAACTATGGCTACACCTTC.

The rearrangement uses TRBV9 and TRBJ2-3, with TRBD2 matching over 7 bases. Germline CDR1 and CDR2: SGDLS and YYNGEE. The CDR3 loop spans 17 amino acids. V trimming: 0 bases; J trimming: 4 bases; junction bases outside the gene matches: 11. The CDR3, as DNA: TGTGCCAGCAGCGTAGCTACGGGGAGGGGATGGGCAGATACGCAGTATTTT. Residues: CASSVATGRGWADTQYF.

The rearrangement joins TRBV6-5 to TRBJ2-2; D gene uncertain. The CDR3 has 12 amino acids. The V end was cut by 6 bases, the J end by 6 bases, with 8 bases between. The V gene's germline CDR1 is MNHEY and CDR2 SVGAGI. CDR3 residues: CASRDPPGELFF. In DNA, the CDR3 is TGTGCCAGCAGGGATCCCCCCGGGGAGCTGTTTTTT.

This rearrangement joins TRBV27 to TRBJ1-5, with D uncertain. Trimming took 5 bases from V and 0 from J, leaving 8 bases between them. Germline CDR1 is MNHEY and CDR2 is SMNVEV (reference sequence). The CDR3 covers 14 residues. This CDR3 reads CASSLTNSNQPQHF. The CDR3 DNA reads as TGTGCCAGCAGTCTTACAAATAGCAATCAGCCCCAGCATTTT.

The chain carries TRBV28 and TRBJ2-2, with D hard to call. Germline V gene sequence: CDR1 MDHEN, CDR2 SYDVKM. V was pared by 7 bases and J by 6 bases, with 15 bases between. The CDR3 covers 14 residues. The CDR3: CASTPNVGSGELFF. DNA of the CDR3: TGTGCCAGCACTCCAAATGTGGGGTCCGGGGAGCTGTTTTTT.

V gene TRBV5-6 combines with J gene TRBJ2-7, with D uncertain. This CDR3 is 12 amino acids long. V gave up 0 bases and J gave up 3 bases, with 4 bases separating them. Germline V gene lookup returns CDR1 SGHDT and CDR2 YYEEEE. CDR3 sequence reads: CASSLVGYEQYF. DNA of the CDR3: TGTGCCAGCAGCTTGGTCGGCTACGAGCAGTACTTC. The full variable domain, with the rest looked up from reference TRBV5-6 and TRBJ2-7, is DAGVTQSPTHLIKTRGQQVTLRCSPKSGHDTVSWYQQALGQGPQFIFQYYEEEERQRGNFPDRFSGHQFPNYSSELNVNALLLGDSALYLCASSLVGYEQYFGPGTRLTVT.

The chain recombines TRBV2 with TRBJ2-5; D call uncertain. Germline V lookup: CDR1 SNHLY, CDR2 FYNNEI. This CDR3 region has 13 residues. Trimming shortened V by 7 bases and J by 0 bases, and 9 bases separated the two germline ends. The DNA for the CDR3 is TGTGCCAGCATCGAATGGTACCAAGAGACCCAGTACTTC. Translation: CASIEWYQETQYF.

The chain employs TRBV7-9 and TRBJ1-5, with D possibly matching TRBD1 (5 bases). The ends were cut back, 1 base at V and 0 bases at J, with 13 bases in the middle. Germline CDR1 and CDR2: SEHNR and FQNEAQ (reference sequence). CDR3 length: 17 amino acids. The CDR3 sequence is CASSLGAGLHSNQPQHF. The CDR3 DNA is TGTGCCAGCAGCTTAGGAGCGGGACTCCATAGCAATCAGCCCCAGCATTTT.

J is TRBJ2-3 and V is TRBV4-1; no clear D gene. Germline CDR1 reads MGHRA; CDR2 reads YSYEKL. Trimming took off 2 bases at V and 0 bases at J, with 6 bases between the two ends. The CDR3 has 14 amino acids. The CDR3 loop is CASSQPKSTDTQYF. The DNA for the CDR3 is TGCGCCAGCAGCCAACCTAAAAGCACAGATACGCAGTATTTT.

This clone was recorded once. The V call is TRBV5-1, the J call TRBJ1-1; D remains unclear. The germline CDR1 and CDR2 sequences are SGHRS and YFSETQ. There are 14 residues in the CDR3. V shed 0 bases and J shed 1 base, with 7 bases lying between them. In DNA form, the CDR3 reads TGCGCCAGCAGCTTGGCCCTCCCGAACACTGAAGCTTTCTTT. Encoded protein: CASSLALPNTEAFF. Variable domain in full (rest from reference TRBV5-1 and TRBJ1-1): KAGVTQTPRYLIKTRGQQVTLSCSPISGHRSVSWYQQTPGQGLQFLFEYFSETQRNKGNFPGRFSGRQFSNSRSEMNVSTLELGDSALYLCASSLALPNTEAFFGQGTRLTVV.

The count of this clone is one. The chain uses TRBV21-1 and TRBJ2-7; TRBD2 was called by the table and not checked on the DNA. TRBV21-1 constitutes a pseudogene. The CDR3 contains 14 residues. The CDR3 coding sequence is TGTGCCAGCAATGAGAGCGGGAGGAGGTACGAGCAGTACTTC. Translation gives CASNESGRRYEQYF.

V is TRBV16 and J is TRBJ1-6; the D gene is possibly TRBD1 (6 bases). CDR1 is KGHSY and CDR2 is FQNENV in the germline V gene. The V end lost 8 bases, the J end lost 14 bases, and 16 bases lay between the germline ends. There are 12 residues in the CDR3. The CDR3 DNA reads as TGTGCCAGCCGTCCAGACAGGATTGCCCTCCACTTT. It specifies CASRPDRIALHF.

The rearrangement joins TRBV5-1 to TRBJ1-3, with D unclear. Trimming stripped 1 base from V and 2 bases from J, with 10 bases between. Germline loops: CDR1 SGHRS, CDR2 YFSETQ. This CDR3 contains 15 residues. CDR3 sequence (DNA): TGCGCCAGCAGCTTGCTGGACTACCCTGGAAACACCATATATTTT. Translated: CASSLLDYPGNTIYF.

The chain recombines TRBV4-2 with TRBJ2-3; TRBD1 or TRBD2 may be the D gene (5 bases each). The CDR3 is 13 amino acids. The V end lost 5 bases, the J end lost 1 base, and 7 bases lay between the germline ends. Per germline, CDR1 LGHNA and CDR2 YNFKEQ. CDR3 DNA sequence: TGTGCCAGCAGCAGGGACCGCACAGATACGCAGTATTTT. This encodes CASSRDRTDTQYF.

The gene calls are TRBV10-3 and TRBJ2-3; D might be TRBD1 (5 bases). There are 15 residues in the CDR3. The V end was cut by 3 bases, the J end by 1 base, with 11 bases between. Germline loops: CDR1 ENHRY, CDR2 SYGVKD. The chain's CDR3 is CAISEGQGGTDTQYF. CDR3 nucleotide sequence: TGTGCCATCAGTGAAGGGCAGGGCGGCACAGATACGCAGTATTTT.

V and J are TRBV19 and TRBJ2-3; TRBD1 matches 9 bases. After removal of 5 bases from V and 4 bases from J, the junction contained 7 bases not matched to a gene. CDR1 and CDR2 (germline): LNHDA, SQIVND (reference sequence). The CDR3 consists of 15 residues. CDR3 amino acids: CASSSPGQGPDTQYF. CDR3 in DNA: TGTGCCAGTAGTTCGCCGGGACAGGGCCCAGATACGCAGTATTTT. Full variable domain (outside the CDR3, taken from reference TRBV19 and TRBJ2-3): DGGITQSPKYLFRKEGQNVTLSCEQNLNHDAMYWYRQDPGQGLRLIYYSQIVNDFQKGDIAEGYSVSREKKESFPLTVTSAQKNPTAFYLCASSSPGQGPDTQYFGPGTRLTVL.

The chain is built from TRBV19 and TRBJ2-2, with D perhaps matching TRBD1 or TRBD2 (5 bases each). Germline V gene lookup returns CDR1 LNHDA and CDR2 SQIVND (reference sequence). The CDR3 has 14 amino acids. V shed 6 bases and J shed 3 bases, with 11 bases lying between them. CDR3 protein: CASRPGPYTGELFF. Here the CDR3 DNA reads TGTGCCAGTAGGCCGGGACCGTACACCGGGGAGCTGTTTTTT.

The rearrangement links TRBV2 to TRBJ2-3; 9 bases are a match to TRBD2. The V and J ends lost 6 bases and 3 bases, in that order; junction bases with no gene match: 4. This CDR3 has 14 amino acids. Per germline, CDR1 SNHLY and CDR2 FYNNEI. In DNA form, the CDR3 reads TGTGCCAGCAGGTTGACTAGCGGAACAGATACGCAGTATTTT. It encodes CASRLTSGTDTQYF. The whole variable domain, filled in from reference TRBV2 and TRBJ2-3, reads EPEVTQTPSHQVTQMGQEVILRCVPISNHLYFYWYRQILGQKVEFLVSFYNNEISEKSEIFDDQFSVERPDGSNFTLKIRSTKLEDSAMYFCASRLTSGTDTQYFGPGTRLTVL.

The genes are TRBV5-1 and TRBJ2-2, with D tentatively TRBD1 (6 bases). Deletions cut 6 bases from V and 6 bases from J, with 18 bases between. Germline CDR1 SGHRS, CDR2 YFSETQ. CDR3 size: 15 residues. The CDR3 bases are TGCGCCAGCACCCCCTCGAACAGGGTCCCCGGGGAGCTGTTTTTT. As protein: CASTPSNRVPGELFF. The whole variable domain, remainder taken from reference TRBV5-1 and TRBJ2-2, is KAGVTQTPRYLIKTRGQQVTLSCSPISGHRSVSWYQQTPGQGLQFLFEYFSETQRNKGNFPGRFSGRQFSNSRSEMNVSTLELGDSALYLCASTPSNRVPGELFFGEGSRLTVL.